This T cell receptor beta chain was captured by sequencing in a study of T-cell reconstitution after alpha-beta-depleted transplantation in children (dated by TCRdb to 2016 to 2017). For the wider study: Using TCR repertoire profiling, the study quantitatively followed how T-cell immune reconstitution unfolded in children after TCRalphabeta/CD19-depleted allogeneic hematopoietic cell transplantation.

Read against the paper, the sample's treatment or condition label means: allogeneic hematopoietic cell transplantation with graft depleted of TCRalphabeta T cells and CD19 B cells. Transplant recipients were children who received TCRalphabeta/CD19-depleted allogeneic hematopoietic cell grafts. In regard to this clonotype: It has no known antigen specificity. One end of the junction varies from germline; a read error may be responsible.

The library was prepared using PCR. For sequencing, an Illumina HiSeq 2500 was employed. TCR library preparation used molecular barcoding, with unique molecular identifiers applied to normalize quantification of the TCRbeta repertoire. Starting from the raw public reads, TCRdb applied fastp trimming at Q25, assembled clones with MiXCR and retained in-frame beta chains. Identical CDR3 proteins give one entry, which carries the most common genes and DNA. The sample yields 90,000 to 100,000 distinct CDR3 sequences; around a quarter were counted once. The ten top clones hold about a fifth of the sample. The research as a whole found: Over the following months the frequencies of hyperexpanded clones went down, and after one year T-cell counts and TCRbeta diversity were mostly credited to newly produced T cells. The apparently early alphabetaT-cell count recovery about two months after transplant was reportedly dependent on only several hundred rapidly expanded clones derived from non-depleted graft cells. In some patients, high TCRbeta diversity at day 60 was attributed to recipient T cells and intrathymic progenitors that had survived conditioning.

This TCR was sampled from a boy younger than 10 with acute lymphoblastic leukemia, due to receive a stem cell transplant. The material was PBMCs, obtained before TCRalphabeta/CD19-depleted stem cell transplant.

The DNA sequence is TGTGTCAGCAGCTTAGATCTATTAGCGCATGAGCAGTTCTTC. This codes for CVSSLDLLAHEQFF. The chain is encoded by TRBV11-2 joined to TRBJ2-1; TRBD2 could be the D gene, as 5 bases match. From its cysteine to its phenylalanine, the CDR3 spans 14 amino acids. Kept here is only the CDR3 DNA, which spans 42 bases and is read in frame from base 1. Sequences SGHAT (CDR1) and FQNNGV (CDR2) are obtained from the germline V gene.